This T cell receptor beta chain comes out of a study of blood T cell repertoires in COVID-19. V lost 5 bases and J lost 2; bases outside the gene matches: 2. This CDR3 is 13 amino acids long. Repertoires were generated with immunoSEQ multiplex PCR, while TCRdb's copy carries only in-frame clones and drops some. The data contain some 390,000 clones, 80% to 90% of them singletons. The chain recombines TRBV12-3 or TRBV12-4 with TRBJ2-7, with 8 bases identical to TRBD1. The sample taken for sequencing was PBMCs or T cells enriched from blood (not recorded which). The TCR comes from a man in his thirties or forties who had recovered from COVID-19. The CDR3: CASSRGQAYEQYF. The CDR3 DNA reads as TGTGCCAGCAGTCGGGGACAGGCCTACGAGCAGTACTTC.